One and the same sample provided the 22 T cell receptor beta chains below, sequenced in a study of control samples from healthy donors and cancer patients. Assay used: immunoSEQ multiplex PCR; TCRdb lists only in-frame clones, some missing. The sample lists fewer than 200,000 clones; around nine tenths were seen once. Specimen: blood. Every receptor here comes from a man aged 25 to 45 in good health.

V is TRBV4-1 and J is TRBJ2-1, with D perhaps TRBD2 (5 bases). The V and J ends lost 3 bases and 1 base respectively, with 13 bases between them. The CDR3 loop spans 16 amino acids. CDR1 and CDR2 from the germline V gene are MGHRA and YSYEKL. The CDR3 loop reads CASSHGTSVSYNEQFF. DNA for the CDR3: TGCGCCAGCAGCCACGGAACTAGTGTTTCCTACAATGAGCAGTTCTTC.

The gene calls are TRBV5-5 and TRBJ2-5, with TRBD2 as a possible D gene (6 bases). Germline V gene data show CDR1 as SGHKS and CDR2 as YYEKEE (reference sequence). CDR3 size: 13 residues. The ends were cut back, 6 bases at V and 7 bases at J, with 16 bases in the middle. This CDR3 is CASTKEGLGTQYF. The CDR3 DNA reads as TGTGCCAGCACGAAGGAGGGTCTCGGGACCCAGTACTTC.

The rearrangement uses TRBV6-1 and TRBJ1-1; 9 bases align to TRBD1. Germline lookup yields CDR1 MNHNS and CDR2 SASEGT. V was pared by 1 base and J by 5 bases, with 2 bases of the junction left unmatched. The CDR3 runs 14 residues. The CDR3 DNA is TGTGCCAGCAGTGAAGACAGGGGGCTTACTGAAGCTTTCTTT. This translates into CASSEDRGLTEAFF.

The V and J genes are TRBV6-8 and TRBJ2-4, with 7 bases matching TRBD2. Losses at the gene ends were 8 bases for V and 5 bases for J; bases not matched to a gene: 12. The CDR3 is 15 residues long. Germline CDR1 and CDR2: MNHGY and SAAAGT. CDR3 amino acids: CASGPWGGEENIQYF. Here the CDR3 DNA reads TGTGCCAGCGGTCCTTGGGGGGGAGAAGAAAACATTCAGTACTTC.

The rearrangement joins TRBV7-8 to TRBJ1-2, with 7 bases identical to TRBD1. Germline CDR1 SGHVS, CDR2 FQNEAQ. Losses at the gene ends were 6 bases for V and 0 bases for J; bases not matched to a gene: 19. There are 19 residues in the CDR3. Here the CDR3 DNA reads TGTGCCAGCAGTCTAGCGGGGAGGGGGCAGGTGAGGTCTAACTATGGCTACACCTTC. This codes for CASSLAGRGQVRSNYGYTF.

The chain employs TRBV5-5 and TRBJ2-7; 7 bases line up with TRBD1. The CDR3 has 18 amino acids. V lost 0 bases to trimming and J lost 2 bases; unmatched junction nucleotides: 14. Germline V lookup: CDR1 SGHKS, CDR2 YYEKEE (reference sequence). CDR3 nucleotide sequence: TGTGCCAGCAGCTTGGAACTATTCTTGGGACAGAGCACCTACGAGCAGTACTTC. Translated: CASSLELFLGQSTYEQYF.

This chain connects TRBV13 to TRBJ2-1, with TRBD2 as a possible D gene (5 bases). Germline loops: CDR1 PRHDT, CDR2 FYEKMQ (reference sequence). This CDR3 is built from 17 residues. Between the trimmed V and J ends, which lost 1 base and 4 bases, there was a span of 17 bases. CDR3 sequence reads: CASSLARGAELYNEQFF. DNA for the CDR3: TGTGCCAGCAGCTTAGCTCGGGGAGCGGAGCTATACAATGAGCAGTTCTTC. Full variable domain (missing parts from reference TRBV13 and TRBJ2-1): AAGVIQSPRHLIKEKRETATLKCYPIPRHDTVYWYQQGPGQDPQFLISFYEKMQSDKGSIPDRFSAQQFSDYHSELNMSSLELGDSALYFCASSLARGAELYNEQFFGPGTRLTVL.

J is TRBJ2-7 and V is TRBV4-2, with TRBD2 as a possible D gene (5 bases). This CDR3 has 15 residues. CDR1 and CDR2 from the germline V gene are LGHNA and YNFKEQ. V shed 1 base and J shed 6 bases, with 16 bases lying between them. The CDR3 nucleotides read TGTGCCAGCAGCCAAGTCATCGAGGGAAGCTGCGAGCAGTACTTC. It encodes CASSQVIEGSCEQYF.

The rearrangement joins TRBV29-1 to TRBJ2-5; a possible D gene is TRBD1 (5 bases). Germline assignment: CDR1 SQVTM and CDR2 ANQGSEA. The CDR3 sequence is 14 residues long. V shed 3 bases and J shed 5 bases, with 16 bases lying between them. The CDR3 protein is CSVDYGQGMETQYF. CDR3 coding DNA: TGCAGCGTTGACTATGGGCAGGGAATGGAGACCCAGTACTTC.

J is TRBJ2-1 and V is TRBV2; 14 bases fit TRBD2. With 6 bases clipped from V and 2 bases from J, the junction kept 9 bases outside the gene matches. The germline CDR1 and CDR2 sequences are SNHLY and FYNNEI. The CDR3 extends over 18 amino acids. This chain's CDR3 is CASRPGLAGVGPYNEQFF. The CDR3 nucleotides are TGTGCCAGCAGGCCGGGACTAGCGGGGGTTGGACCCTACAATGAGCAGTTCTTC.

In the case of this clone: Other DNA sequences in the sample encode the same CDR3. DNA of the CDR3: TGCGCCAGCAGAGGCGGAGGGTCTGAAGCTTTCTTT. Protein: CASRGGGSEAFF. The chain recombines TRBV5-1 with TRBJ1-1; no definite D call. CDR1 and CDR2 from the germline V gene are SGHRS and YFSETQ. This CDR3 is built from 12 residues. The ends were cut back, 5 bases at V and 6 bases at J, with 11 bases in the middle.

The chain recombines TRBV19 with TRBJ2-7; D is perhaps TRBD1 or TRBD2 (5 bases each). Germline CDR1 and CDR2: LNHDA and SQIVND (reference sequence). The CDR3 has 13 amino acids. Trimming removed 5 bases at V and 4 bases at J, with 12 bases between. CDR3 sequence: CASSEGRGYEQYF. The DNA of the CDR3 is TGTGCCAGTAGTGAGGGGCGAGGGTACGAGCAGTACTTC. The whole variable domain, filled in from reference TRBV19 and TRBJ2-7, reads DGGITQSPKYLFRKEGQNVTLSCEQNLNHDAMYWYRQDPGQGLRLIYYSQIVNDFQKGDIAEGYSVSREKKESFPLTVTSAQKNPTAFYLCASSEGRGYEQYFGPGTRLTVT.

This chain uses TRBV12-3 or TRBV12-4 with TRBJ1-2, with D possibly being TRBD1 (5 bases). The V and J ends lost 6 bases and 8 bases respectively, with 10 bases between them. This CDR3 spans 11 amino acids. CDR3 amino acids: CASRQGAGYTF. CDR3 nucleotides: TGTGCCAGCAGGCAGGGCGCCGGCTACACCTTC.

V and J are TRBV7-2 and TRBJ2-3; tentative D call: TRBD1 (6 bases). CDR3 length: 14 amino acids. CDR1 is SGHTA, CDR2 FQGNSA, per germline. V lost 2 bases and J 2 bases, leaving 8 bases between the germline ends. CDR3 DNA sequence: TGTGCCAGCAGCTTACAGGGGTACACAGATACGCAGTATTTT. Its protein is CASSLQGYTDTQYF.

As regards this clone: Additional DNA sequences in this sample encode the identical CDR3. This chain uses TRBV11-2 with TRBJ1-5; D gene unclear. This CDR3 has 13 residues. Germline-derived CDR1 and CDR2 are SGHAT and FQNNGV. The ends were cut back, 0 bases at V and 5 bases at J, with 5 bases in the middle. In DNA, the CDR3 is TGTGCCAGCAGCTTAGACCGGGATCAGCCCCAGCATTTT. Amino acids: CASSLDRDQPQHF.

The J gene is TRBJ1-2, the V gene TRBV2; D gene ambiguous. The germline V gene encodes CDR1 SNHLY and CDR2 FYNNEI. The CDR3 length is 13 residues. V lost 7 bases to trimming and J lost 1 base, with 10 bases between them. CDR3 DNA sequence: TGTGCCAGCAACAAAGGAGATAACTATGGCTACACCTTC. It codes for CASNKGDNYGYTF.

J is TRBJ1-3 and V is TRBV11-2, with D uncertain. Trimming took off 4 bases at V and 2 bases at J, with 6 bases between the two ends. The CDR3 consists of 13 residues. Germline loops: CDR1 SGHAT, CDR2 FQNNGV. For the CDR3, the DNA is TGTGCCAGCAGCTCGAATCCTGGAAACACCATATATTTT. Translated, it gives CASSSNPGNTIYF.

The V and J genes are TRBV19 and TRBJ1-1; D unclear. Trimming removed 6 bases from V and 10 bases from J, with 18 bases in between. The CDR3 runs 13 residues. Germline V gene sequence: CDR1 LNHDA, CDR2 SQIVND (reference sequence). CDR3 residues: CASSGTTAGGAFF. The CDR3 bases are TGTGCCAGTAGCGGTACCACGGCTGGTGGAGCTTTCTTT.

The chain couples TRBV3-1 (or the pseudogene TRBV3-2) to TRBJ2-2, with 11 bases matching TRBD2. Trimming took 5 bases from V and 7 from J; bases not matched to a gene: 6. The germline V gene has CDR1 LGHDT and CDR2 YNNKEL (reference sequence). This CDR3 region has 15 residues. The CDR3 region has the DNA TGTGCCAGCAGCGCCAGACTAGCGGGGATCGGGGAGCTGTTTTTT. Encoded protein: CASSARLAGIGELFF.

This chain joins TRBV30 and TRBJ1-2; D unclear. CDR3 length: 15 residues. V dropped 1 base and J dropped 3 bases, with 15 bases sitting between them. The germline V gene has CDR1 GTSNPN and CDR2 SVGIG (reference sequence). CDR3 region: CAWSEWGVGDYGYTF. In nucleotides, the CDR3 is TGTGCCTGGAGTGAATGGGGTGTCGGGGACTATGGCTACACCTTC.

The J gene is TRBJ2-5, the V gene TRBV5-4; the D gene is possibly TRBD1 (6 bases). Germline CDR1 is SGHNT and CDR2 is YYREEE (reference sequence). Trimming pared 2 bases from V and 3 bases from J, leaving 11 bases between. The CDR3 length is 14 residues. As DNA, the CDR3 is TGTGCCAGCAGCTTCCGGACAGCCAAAGAGACCCAGTACTTC. Its protein product is CASSFRTAKETQYF.

The chain joins TRBV15 to TRBJ1-2; D gene uncertain. V was clipped by 0 bases and J by 1 base, with 3 bases between them. From germline, CDR1 is LNHNV and CDR2 YYDKDF (reference sequence). This CDR3 has 13 residues. The CDR3 protein is CATSRDINYGYTF. As DNA, the CDR3 is TGTGCCACCAGCAGAGACATTAACTATGGCTACACCTTC.